Listed here is a single T cell receptor (beta chain). Its ends do not fully match the called genes, so a read error is possible. The sample originates from a study of T cells in Graves' hyperthyroidism and ophthalmopathy. About the research overall: Sampling of peripheral blood happened at initial diagnosis, prior to any treatment.

This CDR3 has 14 residues. Germline loops: CDR1 DFQATT, CDR2 SNEGSKA (reference sequence). The diagnoses drew upon clinical symptoms, serum thyroxine and TRAb, thyroid ultrasound and orbital computed tomography. PBMCs were collected from a roughly 10 ml volume of fresh peripheral blood. There were TCR beta CDR3 regions amplified from RNA transcripts. When the TCR CDR3 underwent first-round RT-PCR, the HTBI primer set was used. TCRdb itself ran the multiplex PCR reads through MiXCR, one entry per CDR3 protein. The sample comprises some 180,000 distinct CDR3 sequences, more than 15% of which are singletons, and approximately 28% rests with the top ten.

The sequence was collected from a woman aged 45-65 years with Graves' hyperthyroidism. The chain recombines TRBV20-1 with TRBJ1-1; TRBD1 might be the D (6 bases). Sequenced sample: blood. In DNA, the CDR3 is TGCAGTGCTAGAGCCCAACAGGGAAGCACTGGAGCTTTCTTT. Its protein product is CSARAQQGSTGAFF.